The sequence of this T cell receptor beta chain was determined in a study of blood T cell repertoires in COVID-19. Either two negative PCRs, clearance, or symptom resolution qualified Cohort 3 donors as recovered. The protocol was immunoSEQ multiplex PCR, while the TCRdb copy is restricted to in-frame clones and leaves out a portion. The table records 150,000 to 200,000 clones, 80% to 85% of them present only once. V shed 6 bases and J shed 3 bases, with 15 bases lying between them. The CDR3 is 15 amino acids. Germline V gives CDR1 SGHRS, CDR2 YFSETQ. What was sequenced was PBMCs or T cells enriched from blood (not recorded which). The receptor was derived from a woman between 50 and 59 years old who had recovered from COVID-19. The chain joins TRBV5-1 to TRBJ1-4; D remains ambiguous. This CDR3 is CASKRAESANEKLFF. Here the CDR3 DNA reads TGCGCCAGCAAGAGGGCCGAGAGCGCTAATGAAAAACTGTTTTTT.